Below are 16 T cell receptor beta chains sequenced from a single sample in a study of T-cell memory formation after mild COVID-19. TCRdb independently ran MiXCR on the 5' RACE reads; one entry per CDR3 protein. This table has hundreds of thousands of distinct CDR3 sequences, approximately 24% appearing once. Sequenced input: PBMCs or a T cell subset sorted from them (not recorded which). These receptors came from an adult woman who had mild COVID-19 (a few samples of this study predate the infection). Cell type and time point are not known.

This clonotype was seen only a few times. J is TRBJ2-1 and V is TRBV4-2, with D perhaps matching TRBD2 (5 bases). The length of the CDR3 is 13 residues. Looked up from germline, CDR1 is LGHNA and CDR2 is YNFKEQ. V lost 4 bases and J lost 5, with 9 bases in between. The DNA for the CDR3 is TGTGCCAGCAGCCGACCGAGGGACAATGAGCAGTTCTTC. This codes for CASSRPRDNEQFF.

This chain links TRBV20-1 with TRBJ1-1; 9 bases align to TRBD1. Per the germline V gene, CDR1 is DFQATT and CDR2 is SNEGSKA (reference sequence). Trimming took 3 bases from V and 3 from J; bases not matched to a gene: 2. This CDR3 spans 13 amino acids. The chain's CDR3 is CSASGQGHTEAFF. As DNA, the CDR3 is TGCAGTGCTAGTGGACAGGGGCACACTGAAGCTTTCTTT.

This clonotype has only a few counts. This chain links TRBV6-5 with TRBJ2-7, with a tentative D call TRBD1 (6 bases). CDR1 and CDR2 from the germline V gene are MNHEY and SVGAGI. The V end was cut by 5 bases, the J end by 4 bases, with 15 bases between. The CDR3 length is 14 residues. Written as DNA, the CDR3 is TGTGCCAGCAGTAACGGACAGAGCCTTTACGAGCAGTACTTC. Its protein is CASSNGQSLYEQYF.

V is TRBV4-1 and J is TRBJ2-5; a possible D gene is TRBD1 (6 bases). Germline-derived CDR1 and CDR2 are MGHRA and YSYEKL. Trimming pared 5 bases from V and 2 bases from J, leaving 15 bases between. This CDR3 is 15 amino acids long. The CDR3 protein is CASSDRLRGQETQYF. The DNA of the CDR3 is TGCGCCAGCAGCGATAGATTAAGGGGGCAAGAGACCCAGTACTTC.

The chain combines TRBV7-2 with TRBJ1-1; 11 nucleotides match TRBD1. This CDR3 is 14 amino acids long. CDR1 SGHTA and CDR2 FQGNSA come from the germline V gene. With V trimmed by 5 bases and J by 10 bases, 9 bases remained unmatched. Written as DNA, the CDR3 is TGTGCCAGCAGCCTCCGGGACAGGGGGGCCCTAGCTTTCTTT. The encoded protein is CASSLRDRGALAFF.

This chain joins TRBV7-9 and TRBJ2-7; TRBD1 matches at 8 bases. The CDR3 extends over 16 amino acids. J lost 0 bases, V lost 6 bases, and 10 bases had no gene match. Germline CDR1 reads SEHNR; CDR2 reads FQNEAQ (reference sequence). Here the CDR3 reads CASRPISGQDSYEQYF. For the CDR3, the DNA is TGTGCCAGCAGACCCATTTCGGGACAGGACTCCTACGAGCAGTACTTC. Together with reference TRBV7-9 and TRBJ2-7, the CDR3 gives the full variable domain: DTGVSQNPRHKITKRGQNVTFRCDPISEHNRLYWYRQTLGQGPEFLTYFQNEAQLEKSRLLSDRFSAERPKGSFSTLEIQRTEQGDSAMYLCASRPISGQDSYEQYFGPGTRLTVT.

This clonotype was seen more than once but under ten times. The rearrangement joins TRBV12-3 or TRBV12-4 to TRBJ1-2; TRBD1 matches at 7 bases. The CDR3 has 13 amino acids. After removal of 7 bases from V and 3 bases from J, the junction contained 5 bases not matched to a gene. The DNA for the CDR3 is TGTGCCAGCACCCCGGGACAGTACTATGGCTACACCTTC. As protein: CASTPGQYYGYTF.

This chain uses TRBV4-1 with TRBJ1-1, with no clear D. Germline CDR1 is MGHRA and CDR2 is YSYEKL. CDR3 length: 15 amino acids. Trimming removed 4 bases from V and 5 bases from J, with 17 bases in between. The CDR3 reads CASSLRPGIITEAFF. Here the CDR3 DNA reads TGCGCCAGCAGCCTCCGCCCGGGAATCATAACTGAAGCTTTCTTT.

The chain couples TRBV7-6 to TRBJ2-5, with a weak D call TRBD2 (6 bases). The germline V gene encodes CDR1 SGHVS and CDR2 FNYEAQ. CDR3 length: 15 residues. Trimming pared 5 bases from V and 3 bases from J, leaving 16 bases between. CDR3 DNA sequence: TGTGCCAGCAGCAACCCCTCGGAGGGAGAAGAGACCCAGTACTTC. Its translation: CASSNPSEGEETQYF. The full variable domain, rest sourced from reference TRBV7-6 and TRBJ2-5, is GAGVSQSPRYKVTKRGQDVALRCDPISGHVSLYWYRQALGQGPEFLTYFNYEAQQDKSGLPNDRFSAERPEGSISTLTIQRTEQRDSAMYRCASSNPSEGEETQYFGPGTRLLVL.

This clonotype showed up just a few times. The J gene is TRBJ1-3, the V gene TRBV20-1; TRBD1 might be the D (5 bases). Germline V gives CDR1 DFQATT, CDR2 SNEGSKA (reference sequence). This CDR3 contains 14 residues. V gave up 2 bases and J gave up 4 bases, with 12 bases separating them. The CDR3 here is CSARTEGTGNTIYF. CDR3 nucleotide sequence: TGCAGTGCTAGAACGGAGGGGACCGGAAACACCATATATTTT.

The gene calls are TRBV10-3 and TRBJ2-7; 7 nucleotides agree with TRBD1. The CDR3 is made up of 17 amino acids. Trimming at V came to 6 bases and at J to 2 bases, leaving 16 bases not matched to a gene. The germline V gene has CDR1 ENHRY and CDR2 SYGVKD. The CDR3 reads CAISRDSIEGSPYEQYF. As DNA, the CDR3 is TGTGCCATCAGCCGGGACAGTATTGAAGGATCCCCCTACGAGCAGTACTTC.

This clonotype occurred a few times. The V call is TRBV18, the J call TRBJ2-7, with D maybe TRBD2 (6 bases). The CDR3 spans 15 residues. Germline CDR1 reads KGHSH; CDR2 reads LQKENI. Trimming removed 2 bases at V and 0 bases at J, with 11 bases between. CDR3 DNA sequence: TGTGCCAGCTCACCAACAGGACTAAGCTCCTACGAGCAGTACTTC. Translation gives CASSPTGLSSYEQYF.

V is TRBV12-3 or TRBV12-4 and J is TRBJ2-1; the D is unclear. The CDR3 spans 11 residues. V was shortened by 3 bases and J by 10 bases, with 7 bases between the two germline ends. The CDR3 protein is CASSFGEEQFF. DNA of the CDR3: TGTGCCAGCAGTTTCGGCGAGGAGCAGTTCTTC.

This clonotype was recorded at least ten times. The chain combines TRBV18 with TRBJ2-1; D possibly corresponds to TRBD2 (6 bases). CDR1 KGHSH and CDR2 LQKENI come from the germline V gene. The length of the CDR3 is 15 residues. Trimming took off 0 bases at V and 7 bases at J, with 13 bases between the two ends. The CDR3: CASSPPLLAPNEQFF. The DNA of the CDR3 is TGTGCCAGCTCACCACCGTTACTAGCTCCTAATGAGCAGTTCTTC.

This chain uses TRBV12-3 or TRBV12-4 with TRBJ1-1; 9 nucleotides align to TRBD1. The CDR3 contains 15 residues. V was clipped by 3 bases and J by 4 bases; unmatched bases: 6. CDR3 sequence reads: CASSLGDRVRTEAFF. The CDR3 DNA follows: TGTGCCAGCAGTTTGGGGGACAGGGTTCGCACTGAAGCTTTCTTT.

This clonotype was seen a handful of times. The rearrangement links TRBV2 to TRBJ2-5, with a tentative D call TRBD2 (6 bases). The germline V gene encodes CDR1 SNHLY and CDR2 FYNNEI. The V end was cut by 8 bases, the J end by 3 bases, with 13 bases between. The CDR3 is 13 residues long. The CDR3 loop is CASERDLKETQYF. As DNA, the CDR3 is TGTGCCAGCGAAAGGGACTTAAAAGAGACCCAGTACTTC.